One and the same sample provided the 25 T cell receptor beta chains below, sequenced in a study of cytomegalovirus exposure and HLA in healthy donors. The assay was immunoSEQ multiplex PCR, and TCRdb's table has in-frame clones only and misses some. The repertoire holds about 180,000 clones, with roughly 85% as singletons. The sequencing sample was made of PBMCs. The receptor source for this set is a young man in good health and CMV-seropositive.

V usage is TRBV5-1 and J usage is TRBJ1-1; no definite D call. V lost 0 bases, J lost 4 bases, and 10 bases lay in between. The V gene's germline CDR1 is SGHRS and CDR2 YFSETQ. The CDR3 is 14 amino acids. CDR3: CASSLAGVSTEAFF. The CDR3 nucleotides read TGCGCCAGCAGCTTGGCCGGAGTAAGCACTGAAGCTTTCTTT.

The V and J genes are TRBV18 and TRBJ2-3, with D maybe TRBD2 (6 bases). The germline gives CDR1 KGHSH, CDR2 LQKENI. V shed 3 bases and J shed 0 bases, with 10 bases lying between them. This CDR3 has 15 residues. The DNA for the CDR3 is TGTGCCAGCTCACCCACCAGCGGGAGCACAGATACGCAGTATTTT. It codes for CASSPTSGSTDTQYF.

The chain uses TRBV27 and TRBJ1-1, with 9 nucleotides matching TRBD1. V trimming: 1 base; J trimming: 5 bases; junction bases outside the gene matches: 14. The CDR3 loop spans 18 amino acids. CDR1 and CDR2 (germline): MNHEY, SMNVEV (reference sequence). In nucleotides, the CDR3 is TGTGCCAGCAGTTTATATGGGACTGGACAGGGGTCAAGGACTGAAGCTTTCTTT. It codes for CASSLYGTGQGSRTEAFF.

The CDR3 loop reads CASTDRIRRTKINYGYTF. DNA for the CDR3: TGTGCCAGCACCGACCGCATAAGGAGGACGAAGATAAACTATGGCTACACCTTC. The chain recombines TRBV28 with TRBJ1-2; D call uncertain. The CDR3 runs 18 residues. CDR1 MDHEN and CDR2 SYDVKM come from the germline V gene. The germline V and J ends were trimmed by 7 bases and 2 bases, with 26 bases remaining between them.

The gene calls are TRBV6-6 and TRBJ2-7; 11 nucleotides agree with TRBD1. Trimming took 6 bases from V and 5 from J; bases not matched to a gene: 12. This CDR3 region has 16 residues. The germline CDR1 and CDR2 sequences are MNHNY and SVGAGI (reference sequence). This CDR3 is CASSTTGTGGINEQYF. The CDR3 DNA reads TGTGCCAGCAGCACTACAGGGACAGGGGGAATCAACGAGCAGTACTTC.

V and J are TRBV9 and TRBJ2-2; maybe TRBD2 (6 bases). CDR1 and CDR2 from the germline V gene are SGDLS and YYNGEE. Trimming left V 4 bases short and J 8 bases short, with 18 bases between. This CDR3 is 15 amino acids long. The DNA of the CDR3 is TGTGCCAGCAGCCCCCCGGGACTGTTCACGGGGGAGCTGTTTTTT. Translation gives CASSPPGLFTGELFF.

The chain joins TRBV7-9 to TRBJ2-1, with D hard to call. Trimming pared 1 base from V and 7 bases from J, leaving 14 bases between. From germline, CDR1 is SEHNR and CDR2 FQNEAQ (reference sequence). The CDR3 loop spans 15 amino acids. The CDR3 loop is CASSLGVADRNEQFF. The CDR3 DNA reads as TGTGCCAGCAGCTTAGGTGTCGCGGATAGGAATGAGCAGTTCTTC. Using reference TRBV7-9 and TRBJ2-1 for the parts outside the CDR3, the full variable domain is DTGVSQNPRHKITKRGQNVTFRCDPISEHNRLYWYRQTLGQGPEFLTYFQNEAQLEKSRLLSDRFSAERPKGSFSTLEIQRTEQGDSAMYLCASSLGVADRNEQFFGPGTRLTVL.

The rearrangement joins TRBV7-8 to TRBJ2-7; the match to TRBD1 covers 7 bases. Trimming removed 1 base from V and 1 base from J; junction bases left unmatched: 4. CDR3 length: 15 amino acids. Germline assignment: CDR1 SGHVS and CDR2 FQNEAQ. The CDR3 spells CASSLGQGSSYEQYF. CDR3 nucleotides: TGTGCCAGCAGCTTAGGACAGGGAAGTTCCTACGAGCAGTACTTC.

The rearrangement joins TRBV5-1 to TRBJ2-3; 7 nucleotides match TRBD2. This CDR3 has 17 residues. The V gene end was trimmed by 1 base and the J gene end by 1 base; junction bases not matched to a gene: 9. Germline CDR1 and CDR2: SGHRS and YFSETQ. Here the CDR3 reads CASSLNGGTSGTDTQYF. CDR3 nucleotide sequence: TGCGCCAGCAGCTTGAACGGGGGGACCTCTGGCACAGATACGCAGTATTTT.

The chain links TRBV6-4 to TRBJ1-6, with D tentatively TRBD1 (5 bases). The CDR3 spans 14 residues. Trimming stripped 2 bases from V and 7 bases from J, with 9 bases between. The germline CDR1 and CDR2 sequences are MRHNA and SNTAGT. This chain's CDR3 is CASSDDSSNSPLHF. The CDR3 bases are TGTGCCAGCAGTGACGACAGTTCGAATTCACCCCTCCACTTT.

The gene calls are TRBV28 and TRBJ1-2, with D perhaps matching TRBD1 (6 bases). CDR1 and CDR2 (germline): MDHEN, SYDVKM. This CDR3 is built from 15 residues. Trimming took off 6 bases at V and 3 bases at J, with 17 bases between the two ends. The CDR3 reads CASSLSTGKDYGYTF. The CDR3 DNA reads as TGTGCCAGCAGCCTTTCCACAGGGAAGGACTATGGCTACACCTTC.

CDR3 sequence (DNA): TGTGCCAGCAGTTTCTACTCCGGGACAGTCTACGAGCAGTACTTC. It encodes CASSFYSGTVYEQYF. The rearrangement joins TRBV28 to TRBJ2-7; 7 bases agree with TRBD1. Germline CDR1 is MDHEN and CDR2 is SYDVKM. The CDR3 spans 15 residues. The junction had 8 bases not matched to a gene; V was cut back by 3 bases and J by 3 bases.

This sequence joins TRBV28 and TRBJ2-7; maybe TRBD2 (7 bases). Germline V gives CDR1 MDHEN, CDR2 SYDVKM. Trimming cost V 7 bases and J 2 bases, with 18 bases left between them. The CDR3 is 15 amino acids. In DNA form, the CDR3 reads TGTGCCAGCACCACCCTAGGGGGGGGACCCTACGAGCAGTACTTC. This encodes CASTTLGGGPYEQYF.

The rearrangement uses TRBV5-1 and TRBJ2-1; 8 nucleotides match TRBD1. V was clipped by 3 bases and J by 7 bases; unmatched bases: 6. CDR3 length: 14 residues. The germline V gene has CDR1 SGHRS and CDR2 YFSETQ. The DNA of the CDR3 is TGCGCCAGCAGCTCTCAGGGGGCGGGGAATGAGCAGTTCTTC. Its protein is CASSSQGAGNEQFF.

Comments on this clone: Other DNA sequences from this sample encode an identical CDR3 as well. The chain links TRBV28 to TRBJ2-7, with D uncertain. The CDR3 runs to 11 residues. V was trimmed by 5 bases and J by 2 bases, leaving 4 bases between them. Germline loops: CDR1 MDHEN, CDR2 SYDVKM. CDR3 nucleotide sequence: TGTGCCAGCAGTCTTACCTACGAGCAGTACTTC. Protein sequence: CASSLTYEQYF.

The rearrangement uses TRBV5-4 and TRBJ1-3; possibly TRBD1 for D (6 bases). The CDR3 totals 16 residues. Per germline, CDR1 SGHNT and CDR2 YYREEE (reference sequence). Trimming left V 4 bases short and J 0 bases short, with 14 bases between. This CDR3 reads CASSRSGQSSGNTIYF. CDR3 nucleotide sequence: TGTGCCAGCAGCAGAAGCGGACAGAGCTCTGGAAACACCATATATTTT.

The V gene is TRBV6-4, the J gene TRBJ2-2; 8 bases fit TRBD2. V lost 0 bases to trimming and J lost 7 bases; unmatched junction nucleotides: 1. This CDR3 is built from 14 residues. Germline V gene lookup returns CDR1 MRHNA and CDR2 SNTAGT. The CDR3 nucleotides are TGTGCCAGCAGTGACTCGCGGGAGGTCGGGGAGCTGTTTTTT. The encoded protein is CASSDSREVGELFF.

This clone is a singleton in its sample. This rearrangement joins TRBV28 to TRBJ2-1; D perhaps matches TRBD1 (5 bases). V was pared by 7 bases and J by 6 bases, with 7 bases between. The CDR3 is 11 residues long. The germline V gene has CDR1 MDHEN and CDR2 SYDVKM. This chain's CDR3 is CASTRVNEQFF. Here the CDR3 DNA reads TGTGCCAGCACCAGGGTCAATGAGCAGTTCTTC.

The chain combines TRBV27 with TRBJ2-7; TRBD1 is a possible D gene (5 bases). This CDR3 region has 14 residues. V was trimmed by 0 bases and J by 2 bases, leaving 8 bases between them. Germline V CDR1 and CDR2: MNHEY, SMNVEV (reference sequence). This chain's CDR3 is CASSLSKGPYEQYF. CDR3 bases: TGTGCCAGCAGTTTATCGAAGGGGCCCTACGAGCAGTACTTC.

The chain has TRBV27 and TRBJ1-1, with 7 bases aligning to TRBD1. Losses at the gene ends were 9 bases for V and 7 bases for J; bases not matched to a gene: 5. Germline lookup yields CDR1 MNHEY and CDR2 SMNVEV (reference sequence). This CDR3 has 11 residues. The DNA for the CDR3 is TGTGCCAGTACCGGGACAGATGAAGCTTTCTTT. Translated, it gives CASTGTDEAFF.

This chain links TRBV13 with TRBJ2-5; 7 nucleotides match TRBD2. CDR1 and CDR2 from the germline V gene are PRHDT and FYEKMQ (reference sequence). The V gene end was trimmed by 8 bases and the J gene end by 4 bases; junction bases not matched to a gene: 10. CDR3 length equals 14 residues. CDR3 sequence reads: CASRGGSVGETQYF. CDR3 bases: TGTGCCAGCCGGGGCGGGAGCGTTGGAGAGACCCAGTACTTC.

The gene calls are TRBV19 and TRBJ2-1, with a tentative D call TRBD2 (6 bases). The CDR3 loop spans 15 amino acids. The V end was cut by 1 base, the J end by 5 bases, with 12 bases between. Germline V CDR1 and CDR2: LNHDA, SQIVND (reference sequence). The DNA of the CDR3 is TGTGCCAGTAGTATAGGCTTAGCGGCGAACAATGAGCAGTTCTTC. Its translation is CASSIGLAANNEQFF.

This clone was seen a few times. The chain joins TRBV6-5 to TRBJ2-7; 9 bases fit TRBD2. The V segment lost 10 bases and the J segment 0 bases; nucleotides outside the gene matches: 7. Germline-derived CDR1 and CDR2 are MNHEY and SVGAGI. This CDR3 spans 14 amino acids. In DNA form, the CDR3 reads TGTGCCACCCAGCGGGAGGTGCCCTCCTACGAGCAGTACTTC. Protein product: CATQREVPSYEQYF.

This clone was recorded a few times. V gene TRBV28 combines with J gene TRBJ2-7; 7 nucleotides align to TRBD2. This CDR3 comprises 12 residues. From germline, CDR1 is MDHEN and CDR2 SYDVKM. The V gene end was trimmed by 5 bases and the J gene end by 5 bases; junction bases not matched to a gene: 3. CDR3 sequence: CASSLRGDEQYF. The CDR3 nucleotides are TGTGCCAGCAGTCTCCGGGGGGACGAGCAGTACTTC.

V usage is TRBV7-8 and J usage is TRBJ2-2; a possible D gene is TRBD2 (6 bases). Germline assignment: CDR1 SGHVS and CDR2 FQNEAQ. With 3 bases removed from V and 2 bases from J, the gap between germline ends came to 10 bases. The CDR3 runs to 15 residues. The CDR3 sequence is CASSLGLSNTGELFF. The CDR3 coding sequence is TGTGCCAGCAGCTTGGGACTTTCAAACACCGGGGAGCTGTTTTTT.